The 6 T cell receptor beta chains given below trace back to one sample, sequenced in a study of blood T cell repertoires in COVID-19. Profiled with immunoSEQ multiplex PCR; TCRdb holds only in-frame clones, not every one. The repertoire holds 180,000 or so clones, with 70% to 80% as singletons. Material: PBMCs or T cells enriched from blood (not recorded which). All receptors derive from a man aged 60 to 75 who had been exposed to COVID-19.

J is TRBJ2-6 and V is TRBV7-9, with 10 bases that match TRBD1. The germline V gene encodes CDR1 SEHNR and CDR2 FQNEAQ (reference sequence). This CDR3 spans 18 amino acids. V dropped 2 bases and J dropped 0; count of bases not matched to a gene: 4. CDR3 sequence (DNA): TGTGCCAGCAGCTTACCCGGGACAGGGGTCTCTGGGGCCAACGTCCTGACTTTC. Translation gives CASSLPGTGVSGANVLTF.

This chain connects TRBV7-8 to TRBJ2-2; no clear D. Germline CDR1 and CDR2: SGHVS and FQNEAQ. V was shortened by 8 bases and J by 3 bases, with 4 bases between the two germline ends. The CDR3 spans 11 residues. DNA of the CDR3: TGTGCCAGCCGGTACACCGGGGAGCTGTTTTTT. This codes for CASRYTGELFF.

CDR3 amino acids: CASSPETSGSTDTQYF. CDR3 nucleotide sequence: TGTGCCAGCAGCCCCGAGACTAGCGGGAGCACAGATACGCAGTATTTT. The chain combines TRBV3-1 (or the pseudogene TRBV3-2) with TRBJ2-3; TRBD2 aligns across 10 bases. The V gene's germline CDR1 is LGHDT and CDR2 YNNKEL (reference sequence). V trimming: 4 bases; J trimming: 0 bases; junction bases outside the gene matches: 4. The CDR3 extends over 16 amino acids.

The chain uses TRBV5-6 and TRBJ1-1; D possibly corresponds to TRBD1 (6 bases). The germline V and J ends were trimmed by 0 bases and 4 bases, with 13 bases remaining between them. The germline CDR1 and CDR2 sequences are SGHDT and YYEEEE. This CDR3 region has 15 residues. The CDR3 loop reads CASSLAAGASTEAFF. The DNA of the CDR3 is TGTGCCAGCAGCTTGGCGGCGGGGGCGAGCACTGAAGCTTTCTTT.

This sequence joins TRBV9 and TRBJ2-3; D possibly corresponds to TRBD2 (6 bases). This CDR3 region has 16 residues. The V end was cut by 2 bases, the J end by 1 base, with 14 bases between. The V gene's germline CDR1 is SGDLS and CDR2 YYNGEE. The CDR3 nucleotides are TGTGCCAGCAGCGTCGTTGGGGGAGGCGGCACAGATACGCAGTATTTT. Protein: CASSVVGGGGTDTQYF. The variable domain in full, with the rest retrieved from reference TRBV9 and TRBJ2-3, is DSGVTQTPKHLITATGQRVTLRCSPRSGDLSVYWYQQSLDQGLQFLIQYYNGEERAKGNILERFSAQQFPDLHSELNLSSLELGDSALYFCASSVVGGGGTDTQYFGPGTRLTVL.

J is TRBJ1-3 and V is TRBV7-8; D unclear. Deletions cut 7 bases from V and 0 bases from J, with 13 bases between. CDR3 size: 15 residues. Germline-derived CDR1 and CDR2 are SGHVS and FQNEAQ. For the CDR3, the DNA is TGTGCCAGCAAACCCCTGCGGGTCTCTGGAAACACCATATATTTT. Amino acids: CASKPLRVSGNTIYF. Based on the CDR3 plus reference TRBV7-8 and TRBJ1-3, the full variable domain is GAGVSQSPRYKVAKRGQDVALRCDPISGHVSLFWYQQALGQGPEFLTYFQNEAQLDKSGLPSDRFFAERPEGSVSTLKIQRTQQEDSAVYLCASKPLRVSGNTIYFGEGSWLTVV.